The 18 T cell receptor beta chains reported below all come from one sample, sequenced in a study of read filtering for tumor transcriptome and immune sequencing. The library was built from about 370 ng RNA with molecular barcoded adaptors for alpha/delta and beta/gamma chains. MiXCR was run by TCRdb on the reads, yielding one entry per CDR3 protein. The repertoire includes about 62,000 distinct CDR3 sequences, roughly 19% of them detected once, and approximately 10% sits in the top ten. The sample was a population of CD138-negative cells sorted from bone marrow. Receptors were obtained from a donor older than 35 with multiple myeloma.

This clonotype was counted at least ten times. The chain recombines TRBV6-5 with TRBJ2-3; 8 positions agree with TRBD1. CDR1 is MNHEY and CDR2 is SVGAGI in the germline V gene. V dropped 6 bases and J dropped 3; count of bases not matched to a gene: 5. The CDR3 consists of 14 residues. CDR3 residues: CASSRGHGTDTQYF. The DNA for the CDR3 is TGTGCCAGCAGCAGGGGGCATGGGACAGATACGCAGTATTTT.

This clonotype was counted at least ten times. The chain uses TRBV29-1 and TRBJ2-3; 10 bases align to TRBD1. The V and J ends lost 1 base and 1 base, in that order; junction bases with no gene match: 2. Germline V lookup: CDR1 SQVTM, CDR2 ANQGSEA. The CDR3 covers 15 residues. Here the CDR3 DNA reads TGCAGCGTTGAAGGGGGGACAGGGGGCACAGATACGCAGTATTTT. This gives the protein CSVEGGTGGTDTQYF.

This clonotype was seen repeatedly, ten times or more. The V and J genes are TRBV10-3 and TRBJ2-7; D perhaps matches TRBD1 (5 bases). Germline loops: CDR1 ENHRY, CDR2 SYGVKD. V was pared by 4 bases and J by 6 bases, with 10 bases between. CDR3 length: 12 residues. CDR3 coding DNA: TGTGCCATCAGTGCCTCAGGGTCCGAGCAGTACTTC. This codes for CAISASGSEQYF.

This clonotype was counted ten times or more. The chain has TRBV29-1 and TRBJ2-3; 8 bases fit TRBD2. V gave up 2 bases and J gave up 4 bases; unmatched junction bases: 20. There are 19 residues in the CDR3. Germline V lookup: CDR1 SQVTM, CDR2 ANQGSEA. As DNA, the CDR3 is TGCAGCGTTGAACGGGGTCGCGGGGGGCCAGATATAACACCAGATACGCAGTATTTT. Protein sequence: CSVERGRGGPDITPDTQYF.

This clonotype was found many times. The V gene is TRBV10-2, the J gene TRBJ2-3, with D uncertain. CDR1 WSHSY and CDR2 SAAADI come from the germline V gene. Deletions cut 4 bases from V and 4 bases from J, with 18 bases between. The CDR3 extends over 16 amino acids. The chain's CDR3 is CASSVSRPPQSDTQYF. The CDR3 nucleotides are TGCGCCAGCAGTGTCTCGAGGCCCCCTCAGTCAGATACGCAGTATTTT.

Comments on this clonotype: A much bigger clone sits one base away, suggesting this may be a read error. The chain joins TRBV19 to TRBJ2-1; TRBD2 matches 10 bases. The V and J ends lost 3 bases and 8 bases, in that order; junction bases with no gene match: 7. Germline V gene data show CDR1 as LNHDA and CDR2 as SQIVND (reference sequence). The length of the CDR3 is 15 residues. The CDR3 DNA is TGTGCCAGTAGTATTGACAGCGGGGGGGTAGATGAGCAGTTCTTC. Translated: CASSIDSGGVDEQFF.

The sample holds many counts of this clonotype. The chain carries TRBV5-4 and TRBJ2-1, with TRBD1 identical over 10 bases. CDR1 SGHNT and CDR2 YYREEE come from the germline V gene (reference sequence). Losses at the gene ends were 4 bases for V and 11 bases for J; bases not matched to a gene: 12. This CDR3 has 15 amino acids. CDR3 amino acids: CASSARQGARFKQFF. As DNA, the CDR3 is TGTGCCAGCAGCGCAAGACAGGGGGCAAGGTTTAAGCAGTTCTTC.

At least ten counts were recorded for this clonotype. This chain links TRBV19 with TRBJ2-2; TRBD1 matches 7 bases. The germline gives CDR1 LNHDA, CDR2 SQIVND (reference sequence). The CDR3 has 14 amino acids. Germline trimming cut 5 bases from V and 6 bases from J; bases unmatched to any gene: 6. CDR3 coding DNA: TGTGCCAGTAGTGTTGACAGGGCCGCCGGGGAGCTGTTTTTT. It codes for CASSVDRAAGELFF.

This clonotype was recorded at least ten times. The chain combines TRBV6-5 with TRBJ2-7; D is possibly TRBD1 (5 bases). The V and J ends lost 5 bases and 6 bases respectively, with 23 bases between them. The germline gives CDR1 MNHEY, CDR2 SVGAGI. This CDR3 is built from 16 residues. Here the CDR3 reads CASSVTGFGAAGEQYF. Here the CDR3 DNA reads TGTGCCAGCAGTGTCACAGGCTTTGGCGCGGCTGGCGAGCAGTACTTC.

At least ten counts were recorded for this clonotype. The chain couples TRBV7-2 to TRBJ2-5; D unclear. Germline assignment: CDR1 SGHTA and CDR2 FQGNSA. This CDR3 spans 15 amino acids. The V gene lost 4 bases and the J gene lost 4 bases, with 16 bases spanning the gap. The CDR3 coding sequence is TGTGCCAGCAGCTCGTCTGGGCGGAAGGGAGAGACCCAGTACTTC. This translates into CASSSSGRKGETQYF. Complete variable domain (other parts from reference TRBV7-2 and TRBJ2-5): GAGVSQSPSNKVTEKGKDVELRCDPISGHTALYWYRQSLGQGLEFLIYFQGNSAPDKSGLPSDRFSAERTGGSVSTLTIQRTQQEDSAVYLCASSSSGRKGETQYFGPGTRLLVL.

In this sample, this clonotype turned up many times. This sequence joins TRBV7-2 and TRBJ2-1, with TRBD2 identical over 15 bases. The junction had 6 bases not matched to a gene; V was cut back by 5 bases and J by 4 bases. This CDR3 has 17 amino acids. Germline-derived CDR1 and CDR2 are SGHTA and FQGNSA. Here the CDR3 reads CASSQGLAGGNYNEQFF. CDR3 nucleotide sequence: TGTGCCAGCAGCCAGGGACTAGCGGGGGGCAATTACAATGAGCAGTTCTTC. Based on the CDR3 plus reference TRBV7-2 and TRBJ2-1, the full variable domain is GAGVSQSPSNKVTEKGKDVELRCDPISGHTALYWYRQSLGQGLEFLIYFQGNSAPDKSGLPSDRFSAERTGGSVSTLTIQRTQQEDSAVYLCASSQGLAGGNYNEQFFGPGTRLTVL.

A note on this clonotype: This may be a read error: a much more frequent sequence differs by one nucleotide. Likely a read error: the CDR3 ends without its conserved phenylalanine or tryptophan. V usage is TRBV20-1 and J usage is TRBJ2-7; D may be TRBD1 (6 bases). The length of the CDR3 is 12 residues. Germline CDR1 is DFQATT and CDR2 is SNEGSKA (reference sequence). The germline V and J ends were trimmed by 6 bases and 0 bases, with 9 bases remaining between them. The CDR3 DNA follows: TGCAGTGCCAACAGGGACTCCTACGAGCAGTACTCC. It encodes CSANRDSYEQYS.

This clonotype was picked up many times. The J gene is TRBJ2-3, the V gene TRBV29-1, with TRBD1 matching over 7 bases. Germline trimming cut 6 bases from V and 4 bases from J; bases unmatched to any gene: 4. This CDR3 is 12 amino acids long. Germline loops: CDR1 SQVTM, CDR2 ANQGSEA. CDR3 nucleotides: TGCAGCGTGACAGGGTTTGCAGATACGCAGTATTTT. Its protein product is CSVTGFADTQYF.

This clonotype was observed at least ten times. The V and J genes are TRBV28 and TRBJ2-3; D is perhaps TRBD1 or TRBD2 (5 bases each). Germline V CDR1 and CDR2: MDHEN, SYDVKM. This CDR3 spans 16 amino acids. The V end lost 6 bases, the J end lost 6 bases, and 22 bases lay between the germline ends. CDR3 sequence reads: CASSAMGPSLRDTQYF. The CDR3 DNA is TGTGCCAGCAGCGCTATGGGACCGAGCCTGAGGGATACGCAGTATTTT. The full variable domain, in which reference TRBV28 and TRBJ2-3 provide the parts outside the CDR3, is DVKVTQSSRYLVKRTGEKVFLECVQDMDHENMFWYRQDPGLGLRLIYFSYDVKMKEKGDIPEGYSVSREKKERFSLILESASTNQTSMYLCASSAMGPSLRDTQYFGPGTRLTVL.

This clonotype was seen many times. The CDR3 DNA sequence: TGCAGTGCTAGTGATCCCTTCGGCGGGGTGAGCACAGATACGCAGTATTTT. Its protein is CSASDPFGGVSTDTQYF. This chain uses TRBV20-1 with TRBJ2-3; perhaps TRBD2 as D (6 bases). Trimming shortened V by 3 bases and J by 0 bases, and 19 bases separated the two germline ends. CDR3 length: 17 residues. Germline V gene lookup returns CDR1 DFQATT and CDR2 SNEGSKA (reference sequence).

The chain is built from TRBV20-1 and TRBJ2-3; D perhaps matches TRBD2 (7 bases). V was pared by 6 bases and J by 2 bases, with 18 bases between. Germline V gene sequence: CDR1 DFQATT, CDR2 SNEGSKA (reference sequence). The CDR3 runs 15 residues. The CDR3 region is CSARKSGGFTDTQYF. The CDR3 DNA follows: TGCAGTGCCCGAAAGTCGGGGGGCTTCACAGATACGCAGTATTTT.

Ten or more counts support this clonotype. The J gene is TRBJ2-3, the V gene TRBV24-1, with 13 bases identical to TRBD2. V trimming: 5 bases; J trimming: 4 bases; junction bases outside the gene matches: 5. Germline V gene lookup returns CDR1 KGHDR and CDR2 SFDVKD. The CDR3 is made up of 16 amino acids. This chain's CDR3 is CATSGPGLAGSDTQYF. The CDR3 nucleotides are TGTGCCACCAGTGGACCGGGACTAGCGGGGTCAGATACGCAGTATTTT.

In regard to this clonotype: This may come from a read error, since a much larger clone is one base off. No conserved phenylalanine or tryptophan ends this CDR3, so it is likely a read error. The genes are TRBV2 and TRBJ1-5; D uncertain. V was clipped by 7 bases and J by 1 base, with 8 bases between them. The V gene's germline CDR1 is SNHLY and CDR2 FYNNEI. The CDR3 runs to 13 residues. CDR3 sequence: CASKPGSNQPQHL. The CDR3 DNA is TGTGCCAGCAAGCCCGGCAGCAATCAGCCCCAGCATCTT.